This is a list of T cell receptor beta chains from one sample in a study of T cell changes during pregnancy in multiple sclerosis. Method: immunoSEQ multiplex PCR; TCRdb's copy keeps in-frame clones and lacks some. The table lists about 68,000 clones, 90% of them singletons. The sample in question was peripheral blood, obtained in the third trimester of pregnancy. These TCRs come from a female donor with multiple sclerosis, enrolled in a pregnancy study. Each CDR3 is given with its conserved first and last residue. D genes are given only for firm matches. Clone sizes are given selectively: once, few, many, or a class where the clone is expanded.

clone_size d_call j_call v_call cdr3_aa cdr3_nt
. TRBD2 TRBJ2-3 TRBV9 CASSVDPSGGILTDTQYF TGTGCCAGCAGCGTAGACCCCAGCGGGGGGATATTAACAGATACGCAGTATTTT
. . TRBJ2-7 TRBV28 CASSFGNYEQYF TGTGCCAGCAGTTTCGGGAACTACGAGCAGTACTTC
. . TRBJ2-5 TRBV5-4 CASSPSLRRVQETQYF TGTGCCAGCAGCCCCTCCCTCCGACGGGTACAAGAGACCCAGTACTTC
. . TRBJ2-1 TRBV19 CASSGRGEQFF TGTGCCAGTAGTGGCAGGGGTGAGCAGTTCTTC
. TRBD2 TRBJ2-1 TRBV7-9 CASGLIGGRALEQFF TGTGCCAGCGGATTAATCGGCGGGAGGGCCCTTGAGCAGTTCTTC
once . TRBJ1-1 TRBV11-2 CASESSGITAEAFF TGTGCCAGCGAATCATCAGGGATAACGGCTGAAGCTTTCTTT
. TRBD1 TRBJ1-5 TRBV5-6 CASSSMTGNQPQHF TGTGCCAGCAGCTCGATGACAGGGAATCAGCCCCAGCATTTT
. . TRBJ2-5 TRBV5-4 CASSSNKGGQETQYF TGTGCCAGCAGCTCTAATAAGGGAGGACAAGAGACCCAGTACTTC
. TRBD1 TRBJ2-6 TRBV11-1 CASSQGATGANVLTF TGTGCCAGCAGCCAGGGGGCCACTGGGGCCAACGTCCTGACTTTC
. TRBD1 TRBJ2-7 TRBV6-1 CASSVPGQFYEQYF TGTGCCAGCAGTGTCCCGGGACAGTTCTACGAGCAGTACTTC
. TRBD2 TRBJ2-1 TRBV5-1 CASSWGGGYNEQFF TGCGCCAGCAGCTGGGGCGGGGGGTACAATGAGCAGTTCTTC
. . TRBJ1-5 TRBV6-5 CASSKQVRNQPQHF TGTGCCAGCAGTAAACAGGTGCGCAATCAGCCCCAGCATTTT
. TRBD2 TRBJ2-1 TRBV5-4 CASSLPGLAGDSYNEQFF TGTGCCAGCAGCTTGCCGGGACTAGCGGGAGACTCCTACAATGAGCAGTTCTTC
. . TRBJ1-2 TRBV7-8 CASNEQGFSYGYTF TGTGCCAGCAACGAACAGGGATTCAGCTATGGCTACACCTTC
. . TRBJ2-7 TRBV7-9 CASSPVLGGTYEQYF TGTGCCAGCAGCCCCGTCCTAGGAGGGACCTACGAGCAGTACTTC
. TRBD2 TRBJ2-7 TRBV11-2 CASSLGAGGGSYEQYF TGTGCCAGCAGCTTAGGAGCGGGGGGTGGCTCCTACGAGCAGTACTTC
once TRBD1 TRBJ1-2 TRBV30 CAWHRDRAPFNYGYTF TGTGCCTGGCACCGGGACAGGGCCCCCTTTAACTATGGCTACACCTTC
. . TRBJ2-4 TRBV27 CASRARVLAKNIQYF TGTGCCAGCAGGGCGAGGGTTTTAGCCAAAAACATTCAGTACTTC
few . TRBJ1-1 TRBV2 CASGRENTEAFF TGTGCCAGCGGACGGGAGAACACTGAAGCTTTCTTT
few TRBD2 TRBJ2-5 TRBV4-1 CASSQQLAGGETQYF TGCGCCAGCAGCCAACAACTAGCGGGCGGGGAGACCCAGTACTTC
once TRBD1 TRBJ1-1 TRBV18 CASSPIPGQGANEAFF TGTGCCAGCTCACCTATCCCGGGACAGGGGGCTAATGAAGCTTTCTTT
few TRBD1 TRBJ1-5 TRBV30 CAWSGGFSNQPQHF TGTGCCTGGTCAGGGGGTTTCAGCAATCAGCCCCAGCATTTT
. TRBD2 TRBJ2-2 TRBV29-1 CSVELSIAGEFAGELFF TGCAGCGTTGAATTATCGATAGCGGGAGAGTTCGCCGGGGAGCTGTTTTTT
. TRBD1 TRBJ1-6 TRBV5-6 CASSLPDRGASPLHF TGTGCCAGCAGTCTTCCGGACAGGGGAGCATCCCCCCTCCACTTT
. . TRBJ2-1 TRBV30 CACSSFGQSSYNEQFF TGTGCCTGTTCGAGCTTCGGACAGAGCTCCTACAATGAGCAGTTCTTC
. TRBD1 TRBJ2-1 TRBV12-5 CASGLLWTGVGNEQFF TGTGCTAGTGGTTTGCTGTGGACAGGGGTGGGCAATGAGCAGTTCTTC
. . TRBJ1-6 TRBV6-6 CASSYVSPTPDSPLHF TGTGCCAGCAGTTACGTAAGTCCGACTCCGGATTCACCCCTCCACTTT
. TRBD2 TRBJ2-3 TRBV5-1 CASSLAASGVHTDTQYF TGCGCCAGCAGCTTGGCCGCTAGCGGGGTCCACACAGATACGCAGTATTTT
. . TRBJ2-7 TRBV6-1 CASSPAYEQYF TGTGCCAGCAGCCCGGCCTACGAGCAGTACTTC
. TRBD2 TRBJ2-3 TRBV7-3 CASSLAGGSTDTQYF TGTGCCAGCAGCTTAGCGGGGGGTAGCACAGATACGCAGTATTTT
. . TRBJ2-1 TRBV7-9 CASELSSGSSEQFF TGTGCCAGCGAGCTTAGTTCAGGGTCCAGTGAGCAGTTCTTC
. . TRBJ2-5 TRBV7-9 CASSRQGGGQETQYF TGTGCCAGCAGCCGGCAGGGGGGAGGACAAGAGACCCAGTACTTC
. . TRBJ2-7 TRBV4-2 CASSQDIGEPNEQYF TGTGCCAGCAGCCAAGATATCGGGGAGCCTAACGAGCAGTACTTC
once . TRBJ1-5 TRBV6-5 CASSYSPYSNQPRHF TGTGCCAGCAGTTACAGTCCTTATAGCAATCAGCCCCGGCATTTT
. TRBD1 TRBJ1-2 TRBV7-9 CASSSGGGDGYTF TGTGCCAGCAGCTCAGGGGGTGGAGATGGCTACACCTTC
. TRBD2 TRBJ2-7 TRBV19 CASSGTSGAYEQYF TGTGCCAGTAGTGGGACTAGCGGGGCCTACGAGCAGTACTTC
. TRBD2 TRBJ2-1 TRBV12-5 CASGLQWAGAPYNEQFF TGTGCTAGTGGTTTACAGTGGGCGGGAGCCCCCTACAATGAGCAGTTCTTC
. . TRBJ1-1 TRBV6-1 CASSASGATEAFF TGTGCCAGCAGCGCATCGGGTGCCACTGAAGCTTTCTTT
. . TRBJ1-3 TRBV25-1 CASSELAALSGNTIYF TGTGCCAGCAGTGAATTAGCGGCGCTCTCTGGAAACACCATATATTTT
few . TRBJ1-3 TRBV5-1 CASSEGTTGNTIYF TGCGCCAGCAGCGAAGGGACAACTGGAAACACCATATATTTT
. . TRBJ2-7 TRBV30 CAWSGGGGGRSSYEQYF TGTGCCTGGAGTGGGGGTGGGGGGGGCCGTAGCTCCTACGAGCAGTACTTC
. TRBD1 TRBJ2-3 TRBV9 CASSVGTGVSSSTDTQYF TGTGCCAGCAGCGTAGGGACAGGAGTATCATCTAGCACAGATACGCAGTATTTT
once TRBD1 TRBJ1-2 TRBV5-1 CASSLGQEIYGYTF TGCGCCAGCAGTTTGGGACAGGAGATCTATGGCTACACCTTC
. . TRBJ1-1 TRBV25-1 CASSEYERVAAFF TGTGCCAGCAGTGAATACGAGAGGGTTGCAGCTTTCTTT
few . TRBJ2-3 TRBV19 CASSIQGADTQYF TGTGCCAGTAGTATCCAGGGTGCAGATACGCAGTATTTT
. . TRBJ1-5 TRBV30 CAWSRQGHQPQHF TGTGCCTGGTCGCGGCAGGGGCATCAGCCCCAGCATTTT
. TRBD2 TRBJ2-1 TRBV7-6 CASSTASGKYNEQFF TGTGCCAGCAGCACCGCTAGCGGGAAGTACAATGAGCAGTTCTTC
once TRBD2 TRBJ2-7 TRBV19 CASIGTSGPLNEQYF TGTGCCAGTATCGGGACTAGCGGACCCCTCAACGAGCAGTACTTC
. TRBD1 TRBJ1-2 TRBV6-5 CASRGTGGLFGYTF TGTGCCAGCAGGGGTACAGGGGGACTCTTTGGCTACACCTTC
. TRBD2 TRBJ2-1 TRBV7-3 CASSQARTSGLVNEQFF TGTGCCAGCAGCCAGGCGAGGACTAGCGGGTTGGTTAATGAGCAGTTCTTC
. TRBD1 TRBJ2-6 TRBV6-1 CASSKGDRALTGANVLTF TGTGCCAGCAGTAAAGGGGACAGGGCTCTGACTGGGGCCAACGTCCTGACTTTC